The text below deals with one T cell receptor beta chain. The data originate from a study of blood T cell repertoires in COVID-19. The ends lost 3 bases at V and 4 bases at J; junction bases unmatched: 24. CDR3 length: 22 amino acids. The germline gives CDR1 LNHDA, CDR2 SQIVND (reference sequence). Here immunoSEQ multiplex PCR was the method, and the copy in TCRdb shows in-frame clones only, minus some. This sample has about 160,000 clones, with just over 85% found just once. This chain connects TRBV19 to TRBJ2-2; TRBD2 matches 9 bases. The origin of this receptor is a man aged 45-65 years with active or convalescent COVID-19. Sequencing was carried out using peripheral blood. The CDR3 DNA is TGTGCCAGTAGTATGGCGAGGGAGAGAAGCGGGAGGTCCTCCGGGGGCACCGGGGAGCTGTTTTTT. Its protein product is CASSMARERSGRSSGGTGELFF.